These T cell receptor beta chains were read from a single sample in a study of T cell changes during pregnancy in multiple sclerosis. Libraries were prepared by immunoSEQ multiplex PCR; TCRdb keeps only in-frame clonotypes and omits some of them. The table has about 38,000 clones, around 90% seen once. The specimen comprised CD4+ T cells from peripheral blood mononuclear cells, sampled after pregnancy. The receptors stem from a female donor in good health, enrolled as a control in a pregnancy study. Both conserved end residues are part of each CDR3. The order of the fields is clone size, J gene, V gene, D gene, CDR3 length, CDR3 DNA, CDR3 protein. D genes are given only for firm matches. The size of a clone is reported for some rows only, either as once, few or many, or as a class for expanded clones.

- TRBJ1-5 TRBV11-2 - 15 TGTGCCAGCAGCTCAGGGGTGGCGCGCAATCAGCCCCAGCATTTT CASSSGVARNQPQHF
- TRBJ2-3 TRBV9 TRBD2 16 TGTGCCAGCAGCAGAGGGGCTAGCGGGAACACAGATACGCAGTATTTT CASSRGASGNTDTQYF
- TRBJ2-2 TRBV7-9 TRBD2 16 TGTGCCAGCAGCAGTCTAGCGGGGGGCAACACCGGGGAGCTGTTTTTT CASSSLAGGNTGELFF
- TRBJ1-4 TRBV2 - 16 TGTGCCAGCAAGAAGACAGCCGCTGCAACTAATGAAAAACTGTTTTTT CASKKTAAATNEKLFF
- TRBJ2-5 TRBV6-6 - 12 TGTGCCAGCAGTTACTCTCGAGAGACCCAGTACTTC CASSYSRETQYF
- TRBJ1-1 TRBV4-3 - 13 TGCGCCAGCAGCCAAGTCGGGGGAGTCAAAGCTTTCTTT CASSQVGGVKAFF
few TRBJ2-2 TRBV29-1 TRBD1 15 TGCAGCGCCGCATCCGGGACAGGGAACACCGGGGAGCTGTTTTTT CSAASGTGNTGELFF
- TRBJ2-1 TRBV29-1 TRBD2 14 TGCAGCATGGGGGGGGTCAGCTCCTACAATGAGCAGTTCTTC CSMGGVSSYNEQFF
- TRBJ2-1 TRBV19 - 14 TGTGCCAGTAGGAAGCGGAGTTCCTACAATGAGCAGTTCTTC CASRKRSSYNEQFF
- TRBJ1-1 TRBV11-2 - 15 TGTGCCAGCAGCACAGGACACCATCCGAACACTGAAGCTTTCTTT CASSTGHHPNTEAFF
- TRBJ1-4 TRBV4-3 TRBD1 15 TGCGCCAGCAGCCAAGAAAGGACAGGGAAGGAAAAACTGTTTTTT CASSQERTGKEKLFF
- TRBJ2-5 TRBV10-3 - 13 TGTGCCATCAGTGAGTCCCCCGGGGAGACCCAGTACTTC CAISESPGETQYF